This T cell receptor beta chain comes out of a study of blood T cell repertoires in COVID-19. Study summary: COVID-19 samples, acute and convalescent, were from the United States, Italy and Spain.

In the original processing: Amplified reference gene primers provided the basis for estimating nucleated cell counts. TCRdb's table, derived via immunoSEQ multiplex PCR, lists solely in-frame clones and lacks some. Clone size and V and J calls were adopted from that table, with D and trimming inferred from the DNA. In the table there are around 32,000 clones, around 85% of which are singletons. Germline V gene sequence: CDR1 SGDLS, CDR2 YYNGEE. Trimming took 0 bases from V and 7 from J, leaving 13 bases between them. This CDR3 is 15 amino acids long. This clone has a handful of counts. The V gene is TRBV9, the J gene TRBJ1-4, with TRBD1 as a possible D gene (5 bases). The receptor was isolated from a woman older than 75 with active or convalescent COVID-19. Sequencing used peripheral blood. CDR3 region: CASSVGRGSGEKLFF. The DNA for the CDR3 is TGTGCCAGCAGCGTAGGGCGGGGGTCTGGTGAAAAACTGTTTTTT. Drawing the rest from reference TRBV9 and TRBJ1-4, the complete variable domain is DSGVTQTPKHLITATGQRVTLRCSPRSGDLSVYWYQQSLDQGLQFLIQYYNGEERAKGNILERFSAQQFPDLHSELNLSSLELGDSALYFCASSVGRGSGEKLFFGSGTQLSVL.